The T cell receptor (beta chain) under discussion was sequenced for a study of blood T cell repertoires in COVID-19 (dated by TCRdb to about 2020). Turning to the overall study: Samples from collaborators originated in the United States, Italy and Spain and spanned both the acute and convalescent phases of COVID-19. The material from the prospective study consisted of cDNA or gDNA derived from T cells, B-cell-depleted T cells, or PBMCs. The dataset comprised deeply sampled blood TCRbeta repertoires from subjects exposed to, actively infected with, or recovered from COVID-19. The repertoires were made available in a free public database intended to serve as a resource for research on the immune response to SARS-CoV-2. Samples were obtained from the ongoing ImmuneRACE study (first 160 participants) and from 1,254 subjects provided by 6 global collaborators. The sample metadata nearly always contained a de-identified subject ID, COVID-19 status, age in years and sex. Where HLA class I and class II types were available, the types were taken from metadata supplied by the sample provider, not from assay-based typing. Overall study results and their limits: How much clinical and demographic metadata was included differed by source and by participant, and the metadata was provided uncurated.

Its CDR3 holds 13 amino acids, cysteine through phenylalanine. Only CDR3 DNA remains: 39 bases, in frame from the first base. V drops 6 bases and J drops 6 bases, leaving 12 bases in between. The germline V gene gives CDR1 as MNHEY and CDR2 as SVGAGI. The collaborating institutions used their own protocols to collect whole blood in K2EDTA tubes. For TCRbeta analysis, collaborator samples were shipped as frozen whole blood, as isolated PBMCs, or as DNA extracted from either sample type. Concerning this clone itself: Its target antigen remains unknown. No much larger clonotype is one base removed from it; base qualities were not supplied.

TCRbeta CDR3 regions were amplified from genomic DNA using the immunoSEQ Assay, a bias-controlled multiplex PCR. Under the source paper's analysis protocol: Nucleated cell counts per sample were estimated from amplification of reference gene primers within the assay. To quantify the absolute abundance of each unique TCRbeta CDR3 rearrangement, sequence reads were collapsed and filtered. For each sample, productive Simpson clonality was calculated as the square root of Simpson's diversity index across productive rearrangements. TCRdb limited this immuneACCESS table to in-frame rearrangements with V and J called. A share of clones is missing; checked studies link under half to unresolved V genes, and the rest is unexplained. The DNA gave D and trimming, while V, J and clone size come from that table. The sample table shows about 92,000 clones, and around 90% are seen once. In total, the top ten clones hold about 1.8% of the sample.

This sequence uses TRBV6-5 and TRBJ2-1, with TRBD2 tentatively as D gene (7 bases match). Sequenced sample: peripheral blood. The source is a human donor with active COVID-19. The donor label of this sample is uncertain. The bases are TGTGCCAGCAGACGCGGGGGCATCAATGAGCAGTTCTTC. This encodes CASRRGGINEQFF.